Included here is one T cell receptor (beta chain) sequence, with context. What it recognizes is unknown. The data originate from a study of cytomegalovirus exposure and HLA in healthy donors. Study overall: The same platform used for the 600 to 750 first-cohort repertoires was also used for the 100 to 150 validation repertoires, as a later analysis reported. Overall study results and limits: Despite most TCR sequences being rare, some public TCRs occurred in many donors. Accounts indicate the classifier identified cytomegalovirus status with strong specificity and sensitivity.

Using immunoSEQ multiplex PCR, the repertoire was profiled, and TCRdb retains in-frame clones only, with some absent. Of about 200,000 clones in the sample, over 80% were seen once. The donors were members of the validation cohort comprising approximately 120 subjects, separate from the roughly 700-subject first cohort. Sequenced input: PBMCs. The receptor was isolated from a woman in her late teens or twenties in good health and CMV-seronegative.

CDR3 sequence reads: CASSVGLVESNEQFF. CDR3 bases: TGTGCCAGCAGTGTAGGTCTAGTGGAGTCAAATGAGCAGTTCTTC. The rearrangement joins TRBV2 to TRBJ2-1; D is unclear. CDR3 length: 15 residues. Germline V gene lookup returns CDR1 SNHLY and CDR2 FYNNEI. V lost 4 bases to trimming and J lost 7 bases, with 17 bases between them.